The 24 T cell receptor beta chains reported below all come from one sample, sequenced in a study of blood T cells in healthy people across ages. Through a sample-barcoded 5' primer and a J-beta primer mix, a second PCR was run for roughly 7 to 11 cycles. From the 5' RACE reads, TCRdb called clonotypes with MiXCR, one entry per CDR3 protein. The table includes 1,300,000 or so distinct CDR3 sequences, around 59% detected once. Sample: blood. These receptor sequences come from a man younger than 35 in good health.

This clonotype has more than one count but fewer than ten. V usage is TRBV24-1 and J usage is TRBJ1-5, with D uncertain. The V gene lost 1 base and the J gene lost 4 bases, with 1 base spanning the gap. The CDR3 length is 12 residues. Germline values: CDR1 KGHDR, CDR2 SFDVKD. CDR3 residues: CATSDLNQPQHF. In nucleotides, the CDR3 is TGTGCCACCAGTGATTTAAATCAGCCCCAGCATTTT.

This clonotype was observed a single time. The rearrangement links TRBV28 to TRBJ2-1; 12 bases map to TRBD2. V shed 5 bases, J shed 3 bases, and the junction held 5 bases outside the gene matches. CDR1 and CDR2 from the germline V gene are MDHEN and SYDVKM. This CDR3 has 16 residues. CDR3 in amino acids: CASSPMGLAGYNEQFF. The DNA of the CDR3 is TGTGCCAGCAGTCCCATGGGACTAGCGGGCTACAATGAGCAGTTCTTC.

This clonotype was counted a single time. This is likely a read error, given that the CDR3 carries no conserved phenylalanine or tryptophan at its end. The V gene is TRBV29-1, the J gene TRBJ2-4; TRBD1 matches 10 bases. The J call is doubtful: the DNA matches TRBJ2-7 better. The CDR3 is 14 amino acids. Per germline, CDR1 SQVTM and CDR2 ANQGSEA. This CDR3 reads CSVDWTGGFGEQYY. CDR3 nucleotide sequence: TGCAGCGTTGATTGGACAGGGGGATTTGGCGAGCAGTACTAC.

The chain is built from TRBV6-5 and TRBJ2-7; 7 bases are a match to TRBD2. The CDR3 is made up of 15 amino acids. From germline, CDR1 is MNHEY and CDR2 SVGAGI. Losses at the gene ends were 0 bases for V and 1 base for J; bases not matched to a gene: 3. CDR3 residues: CASSYSGRGSYEQYF. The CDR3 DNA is TGTGCCAGCAGTTACTCGGGGAGGGGATCCTACGAGCAGTACTTC.

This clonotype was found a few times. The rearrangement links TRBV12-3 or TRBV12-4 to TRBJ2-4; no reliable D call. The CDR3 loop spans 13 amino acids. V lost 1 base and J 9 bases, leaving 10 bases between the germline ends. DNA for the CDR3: TGTGCCAGCAGTTTAGGCAGAACGGGCATTCAGTACTTC. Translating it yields CASSLGRTGIQYF.

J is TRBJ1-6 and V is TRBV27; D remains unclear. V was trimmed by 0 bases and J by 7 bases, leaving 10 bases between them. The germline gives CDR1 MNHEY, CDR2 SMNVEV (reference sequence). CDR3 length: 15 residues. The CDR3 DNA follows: TGTGCCAGCAGTTTATCCAGCAGGCCGAATTCACCCCTCCACTTT. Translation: CASSLSSRPNSPLHF.

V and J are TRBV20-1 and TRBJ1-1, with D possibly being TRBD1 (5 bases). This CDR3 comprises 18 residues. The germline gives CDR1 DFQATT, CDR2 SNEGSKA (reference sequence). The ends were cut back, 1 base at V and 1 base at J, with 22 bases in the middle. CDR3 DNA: TGCAGTGCTAGAGGGGGAACAGGATCCCACCCAGGGAACACTGAAGCTTTCTTT. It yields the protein CSARGGTGSHPGNTEAFF.

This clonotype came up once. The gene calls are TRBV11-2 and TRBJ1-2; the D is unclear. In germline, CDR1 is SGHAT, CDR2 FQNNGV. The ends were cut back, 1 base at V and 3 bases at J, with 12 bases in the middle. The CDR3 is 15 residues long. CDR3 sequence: CASSLGGSNYYGYTF. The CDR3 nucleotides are TGTGCCAGCAGCTTAGGTGGCAGTAATTACTATGGCTACACCTTC.

The CDR3 nucleotides read TGCAGCGTTGAGGGGACTACAAGCACCTACAATGAGCAGTTCTTC. Amino acid sequence: CSVEGTTSTYNEQFF. The J gene is TRBJ2-1, the V gene TRBV29-1, with TRBD2 matching over 7 bases. The CDR3 sequence is 15 residues long. The germline V gene has CDR1 SQVTM and CDR2 ANQGSEA. The junction had 7 bases not matched to a gene; V was cut back by 3 bases and J by 2 bases.

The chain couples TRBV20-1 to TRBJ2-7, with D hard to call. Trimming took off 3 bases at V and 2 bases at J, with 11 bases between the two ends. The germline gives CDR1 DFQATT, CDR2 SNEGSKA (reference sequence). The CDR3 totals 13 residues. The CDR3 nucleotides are TGCAGTGCTAGCCCGTATGGCACCTACGAGCAGTACTTC. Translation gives CSASPYGTYEQYF.

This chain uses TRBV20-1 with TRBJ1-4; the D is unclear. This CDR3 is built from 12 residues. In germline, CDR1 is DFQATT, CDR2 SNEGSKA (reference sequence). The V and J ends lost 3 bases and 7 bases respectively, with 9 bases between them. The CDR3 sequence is CSASSRREKLFF. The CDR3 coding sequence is TGCAGTGCTAGTTCCCGACGTGAAAAACTGTTTTTT.

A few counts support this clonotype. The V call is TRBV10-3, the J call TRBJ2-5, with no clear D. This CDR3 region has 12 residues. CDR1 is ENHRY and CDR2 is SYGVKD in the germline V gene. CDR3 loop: CATARSLETQYF. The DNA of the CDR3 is TGTGCTACCGCTAGGAGCCTAGAGACCCAGTACTTC.

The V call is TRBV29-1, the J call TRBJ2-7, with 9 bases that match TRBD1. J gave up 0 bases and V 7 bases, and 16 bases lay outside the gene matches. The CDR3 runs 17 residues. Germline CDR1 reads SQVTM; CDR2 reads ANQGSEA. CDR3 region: CSALGTGIADASYEQYF. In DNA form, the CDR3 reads TGCAGCGCCCTAGGGACAGGGATAGCGGACGCCTCCTACGAGCAGTACTTC.

CDR3 DNA sequence: TGTGCCAGCAGCGATTTCAATGAGCAGTTCTTC. It codes for CASSDFNEQFF. The gene calls are TRBV9 and TRBJ2-1; no clear D. The CDR3 is made up of 11 amino acids. V was trimmed by 3 bases and J by 6 bases, leaving 4 bases between them. Per germline, CDR1 SGDLS and CDR2 YYNGEE.

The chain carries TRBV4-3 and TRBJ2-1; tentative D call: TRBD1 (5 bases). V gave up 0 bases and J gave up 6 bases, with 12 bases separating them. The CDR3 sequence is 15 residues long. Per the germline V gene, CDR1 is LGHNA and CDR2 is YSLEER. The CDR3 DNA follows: TGCGCCAGCAGCCAAGAACGACAGTTCGGCAATGAGCAGTTCTTC. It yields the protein CASSQERQFGNEQFF.

This CDR3 reads CASSPEGIGSYEQYF. In DNA form, the CDR3 reads TGTGCCAGCAGTCCTGAGGGAATTGGTTCTTACGAGCAGTACTTC. V is TRBV11-2 and J is TRBJ2-7, with a tentative D call TRBD2 (5 bases). V was clipped by 6 bases and J by 4 bases, with 19 bases between them. Germline V gene data show CDR1 as SGHAT and CDR2 as FQNNGV. There are 15 residues in the CDR3.

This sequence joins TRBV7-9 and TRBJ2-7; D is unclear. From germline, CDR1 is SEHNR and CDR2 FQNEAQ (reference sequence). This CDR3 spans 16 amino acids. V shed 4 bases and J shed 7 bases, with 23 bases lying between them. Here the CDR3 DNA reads TGTGCCAGCAGCTCTCGGAACGACCCCTTTCTGGGGGAGCAGTACTTC. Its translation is CASSSRNDPFLGEQYF.

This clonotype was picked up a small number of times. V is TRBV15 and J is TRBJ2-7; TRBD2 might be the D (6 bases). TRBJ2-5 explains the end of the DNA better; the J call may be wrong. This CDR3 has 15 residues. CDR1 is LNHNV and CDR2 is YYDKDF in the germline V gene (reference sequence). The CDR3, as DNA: TGTGCCACCAGCCCAAGCGCGGGAATTTTAGAGACCCAGTACTTC. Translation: CATSPSAGILETQYF.

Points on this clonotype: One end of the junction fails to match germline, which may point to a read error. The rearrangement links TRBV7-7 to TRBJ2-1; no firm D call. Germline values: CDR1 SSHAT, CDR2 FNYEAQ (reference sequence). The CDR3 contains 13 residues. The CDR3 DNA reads TGTGCTAGCAGCAAGTGGACCGACAATGAGCAGTTCTTC. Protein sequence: CASSKWTDNEQFF.

The CDR3 DNA sequence: TGTGCCAGCAGTGAAGGGCAGGCCTACTATGGCTACACCTTC. As protein: CASSEGQAYYGYTF. The chain combines TRBV6-1 with TRBJ1-2; D is uncertain. Germline CDR1 is MNHNS and CDR2 is SASEGT. Trimming left V 1 base short and J 3 bases short, with 9 bases between. The CDR3 has 14 amino acids.

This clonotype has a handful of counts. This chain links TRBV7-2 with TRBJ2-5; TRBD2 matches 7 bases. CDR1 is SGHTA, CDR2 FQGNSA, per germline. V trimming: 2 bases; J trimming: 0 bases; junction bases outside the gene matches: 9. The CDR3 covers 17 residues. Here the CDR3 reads CASSLRGEQLYQETQYF. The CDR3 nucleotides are TGTGCCAGCAGCTTACGGGGGGAACAATTGTACCAAGAGACCCAGTACTTC.

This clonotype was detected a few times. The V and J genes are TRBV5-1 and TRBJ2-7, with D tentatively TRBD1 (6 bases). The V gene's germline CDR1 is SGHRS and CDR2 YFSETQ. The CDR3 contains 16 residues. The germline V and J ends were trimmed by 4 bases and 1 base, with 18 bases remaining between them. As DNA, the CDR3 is TGCGCCAGCAGCAGCCCGACAGGATTGGCGTCCTACGAGCAGTACTTC. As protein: CASSSPTGLASYEQYF.

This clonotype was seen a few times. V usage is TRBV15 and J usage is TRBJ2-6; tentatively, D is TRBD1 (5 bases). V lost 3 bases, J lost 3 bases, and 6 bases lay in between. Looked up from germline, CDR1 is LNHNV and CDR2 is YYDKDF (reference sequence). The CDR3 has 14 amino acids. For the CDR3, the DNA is TGTGCCACCAGCAGCAGGGTTGGGGCCAACGTCCTGACTTTC. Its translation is CATSSRVGANVLTF.

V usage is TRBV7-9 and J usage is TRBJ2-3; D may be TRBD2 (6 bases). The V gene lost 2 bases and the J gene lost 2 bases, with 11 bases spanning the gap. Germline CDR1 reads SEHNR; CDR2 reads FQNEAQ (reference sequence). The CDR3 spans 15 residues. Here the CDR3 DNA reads TGTGCCAGCAGCTTACCCCTAGCGATCACAGATACGCAGTATTTT. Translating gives CASSLPLAITDTQYF.